The TCR beta chain described here comes from a study of T-cell memory formation after mild COVID-19 (dated by TCRdb to about 2021). For the wider study: Most TCR sequence clusters were specific to one of the two donors. In two donors, T-cell clones that expanded and contracted after mild COVID-19 were tracked by sequencing TCRalpha and TCRbeta repertoires over time. Two young, previously healthy adult volunteers, one female and one male, were included in the cohort.

These reads were obtained on an Illumina NovaSeq 6000. TCRalpha and TCRbeta cDNA libraries were built by 5'RACE with constant-segment primers, adding sample barcodes and unique molecular identifiers. Trizol reagent was used to extract RNA from every sample. The libraries were amplified in two PCR steps, and the second step added a second sample barcode and Illumina TruSeq adapters. The libraries were sequenced on an Illumina NovaSeq using 2 x 150 bp paired-end reads. As for the authors' bioinformatics: The reads were demultiplexed and collapsed into UMI-guided consensus sequences using migec v1.2.7. Using mixcr v2.1.11, UMI consensuses were aligned to TRA and TRB V and J templates and then assembled into clonotypes. A clonotype was counted as expanded or contracted only if both edgeR and NoisET called the change significant, with noise models trained on biological replicates. For edgeR calls, a false discovery rate-adjusted p below 0.01 and a log2 fold-change threshold of 1 were applied. PCA with hierarchical clustering of max-normalized trajectories of the 1000 most abundant clonotypes was used as exploratory dynamics analysis. Each responding clone was given a CD4 or CD8 phenotype based on the CD4+ and CD8+ repertoires, which had been sequenced separately. TCRdb reworked the public reads: Q25 trimming with fastp, MiXCR clone assembly, productive beta chains retained. One record per CDR3 amino acid sequence lists the most common genes and DNA. TCRdb assigned the V and J calls; the authors' analysis was not used. The sample records 350,000 to 450,000 distinct CDR3 sequences, more than 20% of which are singletons. Around 8.7% of the sample is held by the ten biggest clonotypes.

To note about this clonotype: Its antigen specificity is not known. Qualities for individual bases were not recorded, and no much larger clone is one base off.

Ficoll-Paque density gradient centrifugation was used to isolate PBMCs. Broader findings and caveats from the paper: Contracting CD4+ clones were found mainly in CM and EM memory subsets, while CD8+ clones were enriched in EMRA. Only two mild cases were covered in the study, and larger cohorts including severe cases with pre-infection samples were considered necessary. Clones that contracted from day 15 to 85 showed balanced CD4/CD8 phenotypes, whereas a second wave of clones that expanded from day 15 to 37 leaned towards CD4+. Some responding clones were found in pre-infection memory, which suggests that pre-existing cross-reactive memory T cells took part in the SARS-CoV-2 response. Whether the second-wave clones peaking on day 37 were SARS-CoV-2 specific was not confirmed.

The CDR3 holds 15 amino acids from the cysteine to the phenylalanine. Only the CDR3 DNA stays, 45 bases, in frame from base 1. V loses 0 bases of germline sequence and J loses 5 bases, and the interval between the two ends is 13 bases. The germline V gene provides CDR1 MGHRA and CDR2 YSYEKL. The sequencing sample was made of PBMCs or a T cell subset sorted from them (not recorded which). The chain employs TRBV4-1 and TRBJ1-2, with no confident D gene call. This sequence originates from an adult woman who had mild COVID-19 (a few samples of this study predate the infection). The sample titles of this study are shuffled in the database, so cell type and time point are left out; the donor was told from shared clones. CDR3 loop: CASSQDRVLVYGYTF. The nucleotide sequence is TGCGCCAGCAGCCAAGATAGGGTCTTGGTGTATGGCTACACCTTC.